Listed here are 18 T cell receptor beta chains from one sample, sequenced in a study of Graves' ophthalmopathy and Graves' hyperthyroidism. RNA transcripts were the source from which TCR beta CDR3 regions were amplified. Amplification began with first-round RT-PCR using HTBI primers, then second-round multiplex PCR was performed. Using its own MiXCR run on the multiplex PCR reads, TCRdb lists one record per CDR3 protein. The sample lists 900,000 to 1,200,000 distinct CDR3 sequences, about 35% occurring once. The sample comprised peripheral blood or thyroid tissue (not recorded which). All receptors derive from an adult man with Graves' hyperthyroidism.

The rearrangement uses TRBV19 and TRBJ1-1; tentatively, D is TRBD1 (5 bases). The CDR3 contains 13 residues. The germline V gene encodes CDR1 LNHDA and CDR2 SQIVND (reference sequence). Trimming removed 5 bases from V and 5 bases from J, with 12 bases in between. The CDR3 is CASSQSRVTEAFF. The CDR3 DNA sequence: TGTGCCAGTAGTCAGTCCAGGGTAACTGAAGCTTTCTTT.

CDR3 DNA: TGTGCCAGCACCCGGCACGGGGCGGTGGCCCAGTACTTC. Residues: CASTRHGAVAQYF. The chain combines TRBV25-1 with TRBJ2-5; D is possibly TRBD1 or TRBD2 (5 bases each). V lost 7 bases to trimming and J lost 9 bases, with 18 bases between them. CDR1 is MGHDK and CDR2 is SYGVNS in the germline V gene. The CDR3 extends over 13 amino acids.

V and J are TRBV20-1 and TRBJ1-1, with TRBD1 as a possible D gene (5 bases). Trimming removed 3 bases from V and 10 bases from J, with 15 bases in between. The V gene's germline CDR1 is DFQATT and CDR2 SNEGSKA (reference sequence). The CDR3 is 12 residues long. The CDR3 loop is CSARSLGERAFF. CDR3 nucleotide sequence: TGCAGTGCTAGGTCCTTAGGGGAAAGAGCTTTCTTT.

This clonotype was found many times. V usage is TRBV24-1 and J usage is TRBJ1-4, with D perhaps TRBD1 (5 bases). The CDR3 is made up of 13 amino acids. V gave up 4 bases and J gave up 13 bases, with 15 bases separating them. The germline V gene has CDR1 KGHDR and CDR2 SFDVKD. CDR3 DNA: TGTGCCACCAGTGACCACGACAGTTCTAGACTGTTTTTT. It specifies CATSDHDSSRLFF.

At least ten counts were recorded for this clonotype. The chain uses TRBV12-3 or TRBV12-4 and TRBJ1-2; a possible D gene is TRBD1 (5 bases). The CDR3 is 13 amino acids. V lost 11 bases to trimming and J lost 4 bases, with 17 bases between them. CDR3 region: CAGGSRRGYGYTF. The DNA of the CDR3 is TGTGCCGGGGGATCCAGGAGGGGCTATGGCTACACCTTC.

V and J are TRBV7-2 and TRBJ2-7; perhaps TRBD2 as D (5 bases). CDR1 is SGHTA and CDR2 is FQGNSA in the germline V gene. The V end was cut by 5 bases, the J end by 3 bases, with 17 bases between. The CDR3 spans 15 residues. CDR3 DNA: TGTGCCAGCAGCCCCCATGGACTGGTCGGCTACGAGCAGTACTTC. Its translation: CASSPHGLVGYEQYF.

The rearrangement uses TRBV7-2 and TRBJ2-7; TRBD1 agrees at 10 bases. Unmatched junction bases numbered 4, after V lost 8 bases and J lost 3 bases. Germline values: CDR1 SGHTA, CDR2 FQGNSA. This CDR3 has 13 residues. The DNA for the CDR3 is TGTGCCAGCGCGGGACAGGGGCGCTACGAGCAGTACTTC. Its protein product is CASAGQGRYEQYF. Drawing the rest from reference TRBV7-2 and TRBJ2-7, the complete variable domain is GAGVSQSPSNKVTEKGKDVELRCDPISGHTALYWYRQSLGQGLEFLIYFQGNSAPDKSGLPSDRFSAERTGGSVSTLTIQRTQQEDSAVYLCASAGQGRYEQYFGPGTRLTVT.

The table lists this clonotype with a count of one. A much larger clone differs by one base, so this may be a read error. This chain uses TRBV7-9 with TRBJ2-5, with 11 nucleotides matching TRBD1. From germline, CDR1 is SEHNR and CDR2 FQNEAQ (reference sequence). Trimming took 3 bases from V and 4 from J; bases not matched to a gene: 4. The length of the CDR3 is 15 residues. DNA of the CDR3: TGTGCCAGCAGCTTTCCGGACAGGGGGCCAGAGACCCAGTACTTC. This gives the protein CASSFPDRGPETQYF.

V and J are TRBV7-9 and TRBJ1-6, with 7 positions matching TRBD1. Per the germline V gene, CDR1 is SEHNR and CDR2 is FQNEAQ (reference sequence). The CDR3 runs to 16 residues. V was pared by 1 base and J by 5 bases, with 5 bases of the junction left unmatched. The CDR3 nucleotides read TGTGCCAGCAGCTTAGGAGGGGGCGCCAATAATTCACCCCTCCACTTT. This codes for CASSLGGGANNSPLHF.

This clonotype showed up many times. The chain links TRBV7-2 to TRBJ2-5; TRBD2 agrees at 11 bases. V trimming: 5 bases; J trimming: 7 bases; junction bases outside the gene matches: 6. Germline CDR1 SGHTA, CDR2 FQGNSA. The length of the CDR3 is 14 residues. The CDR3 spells CASSLTSGSRTQYF. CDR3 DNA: TGTGCCAGCAGCCTTACTAGCGGGAGTCGGACCCAGTACTTC.

The CDR3 bases are TGTGCCACCAGGGACGGGAGGGGCAATCAGCCCCAGCATTTT. Translating it yields CATRDGRGNQPQHF. The rearrangement links TRBV15 to TRBJ1-5; D is undetermined. This CDR3 comprises 14 residues. The V end was cut by 6 bases, the J end by 2 bases, with 11 bases between. Germline CDR1 LNHNV, CDR2 YYDKDF (reference sequence).

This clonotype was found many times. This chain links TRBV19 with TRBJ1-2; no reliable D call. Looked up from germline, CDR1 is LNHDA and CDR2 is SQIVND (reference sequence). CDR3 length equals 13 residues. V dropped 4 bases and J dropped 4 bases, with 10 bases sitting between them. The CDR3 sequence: CASSTQTAYGYTF. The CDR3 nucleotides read TGTGCCAGTAGTACGCAGACTGCCTATGGCTACACCTTC.

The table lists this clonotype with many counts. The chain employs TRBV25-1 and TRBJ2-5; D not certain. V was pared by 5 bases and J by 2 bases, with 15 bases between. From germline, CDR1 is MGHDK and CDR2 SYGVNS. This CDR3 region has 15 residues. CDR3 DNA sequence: TGTGCCAGCAGTTTGCGGATGAGCCCGCAAGAGACCCAGTACTTC. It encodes CASSLRMSPQETQYF.

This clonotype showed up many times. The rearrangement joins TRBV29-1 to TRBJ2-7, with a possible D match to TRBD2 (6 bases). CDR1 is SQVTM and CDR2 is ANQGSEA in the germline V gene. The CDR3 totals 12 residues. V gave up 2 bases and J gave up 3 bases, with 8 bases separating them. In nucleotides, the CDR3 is TGCAGCGTTGAATCGCGGGACTACGAGCAGTACTTC. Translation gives CSVESRDYEQYF.

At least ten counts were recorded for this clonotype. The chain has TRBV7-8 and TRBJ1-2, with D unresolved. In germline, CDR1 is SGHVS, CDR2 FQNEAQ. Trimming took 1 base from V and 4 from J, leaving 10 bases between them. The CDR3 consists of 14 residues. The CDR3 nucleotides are TGTGCCAGCAGCTTAGGGGGAATCTTCTATGGCTACACCTTC. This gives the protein CASSLGGIFYGYTF.

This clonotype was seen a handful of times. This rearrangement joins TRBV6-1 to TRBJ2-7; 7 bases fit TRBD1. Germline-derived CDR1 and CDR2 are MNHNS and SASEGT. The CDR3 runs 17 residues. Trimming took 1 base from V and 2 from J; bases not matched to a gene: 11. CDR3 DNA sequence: TGTGCCAGCAGTGAAGGGACAGGAACGTTTCTTCCCTACGAGCAGTACTTC. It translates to CASSEGTGTFLPYEQYF.

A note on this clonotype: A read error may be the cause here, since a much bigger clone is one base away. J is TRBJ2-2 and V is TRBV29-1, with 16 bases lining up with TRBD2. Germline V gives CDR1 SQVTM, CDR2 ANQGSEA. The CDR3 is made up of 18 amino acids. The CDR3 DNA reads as TGCAGCGTTCCCTCCGGGACTAGCGGGAGGGGAAGCACCGGGGAGCCGTTTTTT. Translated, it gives CSVPSGTSGRGSTGEPFF.

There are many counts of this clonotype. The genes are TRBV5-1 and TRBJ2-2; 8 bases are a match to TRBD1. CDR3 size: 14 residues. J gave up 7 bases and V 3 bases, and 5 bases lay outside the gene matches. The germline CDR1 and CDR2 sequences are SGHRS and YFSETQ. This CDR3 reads CASSSGTGNGELFF. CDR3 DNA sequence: TGCGCCAGCAGCTCCGGGACAGGAAACGGGGAGCTGTTTTTT.